This T cell receptor (beta chain) stems from a study of blood T cell repertoires in COVID-19. This CDR3 spans 16 amino acids. Germline V gene data show CDR1 as SGHTS and CDR2 as YDEGEE. V lost 0 bases and J lost 0; bases outside the gene matches: 4. Authors' analysis steps: Nucleated cell counts were estimated from reference gene primer amplification. Here immunoSEQ multiplex PCR was the method, and the copy in TCRdb shows in-frame clones only, minus some. That table is the source of V, J and clone size, and D and trimming were worked out from the DNA. The table lists under 85,000 clones, roughly nine tenths of them singletons, with roughly 18% in the top ten.

Input material: peripheral blood. The source of this sequence is an elderly man in a cohort sampled during active COVID-19. The gene calls are TRBV5-8 and TRBJ2-3; TRBD1 aligns across 7 bases. The CDR3 bases are TGTGCCAGCAGCTTGGACAGGGGTTCGAGCACAGATACGCAGTATTTT. This codes for CASSLDRGSSTDTQYF.